The 3 T cell receptor beta chains given below trace back to one sample, sequenced in a study of T cell responses to AZD1222 COVID-19 vaccine. Clones were sequenced by immunoSEQ multiplex PCR, and TCRdb holds only the in-frame ones, with some missing. The data show more than 150,000 clones, 75% to 90% seen once. Source: peripheral blood, taken on day 0 of AZD1222 vaccination. The receptors shown here come from an adult in good health.

V usage is TRBV12-3 or TRBV12-4 and J usage is TRBJ1-2; 7 bases line up with TRBD1. V dropped 7 bases and J dropped 10; count of bases not matched to a gene: 12. This CDR3 region has 13 residues. This CDR3 reads CASKHLTGTDYTF. CDR3 bases: TGTGCCAGCAAACATCTGACAGGGACTGACTACACCTTC.

This chain joins TRBV7-9 and TRBJ1-1; the D is unclear. CDR3 length: 13 residues. Trimming took off 3 bases at V and 4 bases at J, with 9 bases between the two ends. The germline V gene encodes CDR1 SEHNR and CDR2 FQNEAQ (reference sequence). CDR3 amino acids: CASSFRAVTEAFF. The CDR3 nucleotides are TGTGCCAGCAGCTTTAGGGCAGTCACTGAAGCTTTCTTT.

V is TRBV3-1 (or the pseudogene TRBV3-2) and J is TRBJ1-4; possibly TRBD1 for D (5 bases). The CDR3 is 15 residues long. The V and J ends lost 3 bases and 3 bases respectively, with 11 bases between them. CDR1 and CDR2 (germline): LGHDT, YNNKEL (reference sequence). The CDR3 spells CASSHSGRSNEKLFF. The CDR3 nucleotides are TGTGCCAGCAGCCATTCGGGGCGGTCTAATGAAAAACTGTTTTTT.